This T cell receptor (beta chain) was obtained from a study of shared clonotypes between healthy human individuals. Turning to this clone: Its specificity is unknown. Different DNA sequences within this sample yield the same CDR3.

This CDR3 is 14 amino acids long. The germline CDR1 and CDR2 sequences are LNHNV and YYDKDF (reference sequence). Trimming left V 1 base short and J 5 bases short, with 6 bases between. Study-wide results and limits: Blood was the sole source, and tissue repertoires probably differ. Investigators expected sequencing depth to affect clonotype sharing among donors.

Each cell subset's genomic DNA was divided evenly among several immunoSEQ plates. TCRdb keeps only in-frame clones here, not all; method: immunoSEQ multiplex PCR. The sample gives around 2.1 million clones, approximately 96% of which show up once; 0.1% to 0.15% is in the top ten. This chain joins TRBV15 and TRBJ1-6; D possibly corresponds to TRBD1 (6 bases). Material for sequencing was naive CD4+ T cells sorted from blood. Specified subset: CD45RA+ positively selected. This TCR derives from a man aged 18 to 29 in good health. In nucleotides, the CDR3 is TGTGCCACCAGCAGAGGACAGGATAATTCACCCCTCCACTTT. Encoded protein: CATSRGQDNSPLHF.